This entry is about one T cell receptor beta chain. Its target is not known. These data belong to a study of T cells in Graves' hyperthyroidism and ophthalmopathy. Researchers amplified the TCR beta CDR3 regions from RNA transcripts. The HTBI primer set served for first-round RT-PCR of the TCR CDR3. One entry per CDR3 protein, called by TCRdb with MiXCR from the multiplex PCR reads. The sample has more than 45,000 distinct CDR3 sequences, roughly 49% seen once. The CDR3 length is 11 residues. In germline, CDR1 is DFQATT, CDR2 SNEGSKA (reference sequence). Whole-study findings and limits: Progression to ophthalmopathy was predicted a median of roughly seven months early. Most expanded thyroid clonotypes above 0.001 recurred in blood.

This receptor was identified in a woman in her 30s with Graves' ophthalmopathy. The sample was blood. The chain carries TRBV20-1 and TRBJ1-1; D is possibly TRBD1 (5 bases). CDR3: CSMAGDNEAFF. As DNA, the CDR3 is TGCAGCATGGCGGGGGATAATGAAGCTTTCTTT.